This note documents a single T cell receptor (beta chain) sequence. What it recognizes is unknown. The entry originates in a study of cytomegalovirus exposure and HLA in healthy donors. Profiling relied on immunoSEQ multiplex PCR, and the TCRdb table lists in-frame clones only, not all of them. The sample lists 150,000 to 200,000 clones, around 86% occurring once. J lost 7 bases, V lost 8 bases, and 6 bases had no gene match. The CDR3 has 13 residues. Germline assignment: CDR1 ENHRY and CDR2 SYGVKD. Study-level results: Under in vitro conditions, a few CMV-associated chains were confirmed as specific for CMV antigens. The study flagged around 150 TCR beta chains as cytomegalovirus-associated. Reports indicated that the classifier achieved high specificity and sensitivity in diagnosing cytomegalovirus status. The majority of TCR sequences were rare, yet some public TCRs appeared in many donors.

Sequencing input: PBMCs. The TCR originated in a woman under 30 in good health and CMV-seronegative. The chain joins TRBV10-3 to TRBJ1-2; 11 bases map to TRBD1. CDR3 nucleotides: TGTGCCATCGGGGGACAGGGGGTTCGTGGCTACACCTTC. Translation gives CAIGGQGVRGYTF.